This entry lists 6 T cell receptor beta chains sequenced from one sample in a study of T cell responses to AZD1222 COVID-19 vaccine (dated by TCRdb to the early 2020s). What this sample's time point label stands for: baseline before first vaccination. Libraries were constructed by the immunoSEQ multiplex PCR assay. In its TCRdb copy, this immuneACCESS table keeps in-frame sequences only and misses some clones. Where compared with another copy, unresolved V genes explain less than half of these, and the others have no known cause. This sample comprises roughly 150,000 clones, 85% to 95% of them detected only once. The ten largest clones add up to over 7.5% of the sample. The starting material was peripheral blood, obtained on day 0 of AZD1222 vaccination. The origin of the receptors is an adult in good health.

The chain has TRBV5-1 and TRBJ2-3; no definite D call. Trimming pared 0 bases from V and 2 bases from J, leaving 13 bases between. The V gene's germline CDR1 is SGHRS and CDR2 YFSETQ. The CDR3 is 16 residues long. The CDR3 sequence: CASSLGAPGPTDTQYF. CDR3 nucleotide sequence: TGCGCCAGCAGCTTGGGAGCCCCTGGCCCCACAGATACGCAGTATTTT. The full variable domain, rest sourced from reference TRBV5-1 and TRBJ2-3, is KAGVTQTPRYLIKTRGQQVTLSCSPISGHRSVSWYQQTPGQGLQFLFEYFSETQRNKGNFPGRFSGRQFSNSRSEMNVSTLELGDSALYLCASSLGAPGPTDTQYFGPGTRLTVL.

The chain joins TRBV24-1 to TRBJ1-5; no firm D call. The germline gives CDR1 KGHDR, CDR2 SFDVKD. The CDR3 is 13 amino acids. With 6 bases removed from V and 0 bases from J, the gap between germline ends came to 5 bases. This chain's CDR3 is CATSLDSNQPQHF. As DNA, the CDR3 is TGTGCCACCAGTTTGGATAGCAATCAGCCCCAGCATTTT.

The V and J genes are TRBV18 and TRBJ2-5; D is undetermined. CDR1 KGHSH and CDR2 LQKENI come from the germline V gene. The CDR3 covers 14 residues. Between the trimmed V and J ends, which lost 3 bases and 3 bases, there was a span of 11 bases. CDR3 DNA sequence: TGTGCCAGCTCACCTAGGACCGCTAAAGAGACCCAGTACTTC. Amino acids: CASSPRTAKETQYF.

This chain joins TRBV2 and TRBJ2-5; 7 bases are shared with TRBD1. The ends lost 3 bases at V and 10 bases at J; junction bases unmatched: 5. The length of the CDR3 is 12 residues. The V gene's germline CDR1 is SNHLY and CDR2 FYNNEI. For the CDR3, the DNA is TGTGCCAGCAGTGAGGGACAGCTGGTCCAGTACTTC. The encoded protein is CASSEGQLVQYF.

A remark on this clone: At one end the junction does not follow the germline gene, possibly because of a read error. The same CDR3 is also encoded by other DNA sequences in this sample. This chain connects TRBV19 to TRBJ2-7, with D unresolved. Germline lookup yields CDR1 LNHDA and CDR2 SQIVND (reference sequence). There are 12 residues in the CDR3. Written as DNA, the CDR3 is TGTGCCAGTAGCATAGGGTCCTACGAGCAGTACTTC. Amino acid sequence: CASSIGSYEQYF.

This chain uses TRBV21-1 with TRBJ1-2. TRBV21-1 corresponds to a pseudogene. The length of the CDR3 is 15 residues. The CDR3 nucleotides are TGTGCCTTTGCCACTCCTCCCCTTTTTAACTATGGCTACACCTTC. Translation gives CAFATPPLFNYGYTF.